This record concerns one TCR beta chain sequence. Its antigen is undetermined. Here immunoSEQ multiplex PCR was the method, and the copy in TCRdb shows in-frame clones only, minus some. This sample has roughly 120,000 clones; 80% to 95% occur once, and the top ten carry under 5%. V shed 7 bases, J shed 2 bases, and the junction held 5 bases outside the gene matches. CDR3 length equals 14 residues. Germline CDR1 reads SNHLY; CDR2 reads FYNNEI. The data stem from a study of PD-L1 blockade in urothelial cancer. Overall study context: About 85% of the 29 patients were males with bladder-origin urothelial cancer. Blood was evaluated 3 weeks (second dose) and 6 weeks after therapy began.

General observations from the study: Patients with durable benefit had greater blood expansion of tumor-associated TCR clones 3 weeks into treatment.

Time point meaning: peripheral blood 6 weeks after treatment start. The clonotype originates from a man between 60 and 75 years old with urothelial cancer. J is TRBJ2-1 and V is TRBV2; the match to TRBD2 covers 7 bases. Sequenced here: PBMCs, sampled around atezolizumab (anti-PD-L1) treatment. The CDR3 protein is CASTFREAYNEQFF. In DNA form, the CDR3 reads TGTGCCAGCACCTTTCGGGAGGCCTACAATGAGCAGTTCTTC. The complete variable domain, with remaining parts taken from reference TRBV2 and TRBJ2-1, reads EPEVTQTPSHQVTQMGQEVILRCVPISNHLYFYWYRQILGQKVEFLVSFYNNEISEKSEIFDDQFSVERPDGSNFTLKIRSTKLEDSAMYFCASTFREAYNEQFFGPGTRLTVL.